These T cell receptor beta chains were read from a single sample in a study of Ad26.COV2.S vaccination and SARS-CoV-2 variants. Only in-frame clones appear in the TCRdb table, and some are missing; sequencing was by immunoSEQ multiplex PCR. The table has some 400,000 clones, around 91% seen once. This sample comprised peripheral blood, obtained in a trial of Ad26.COV2.S vaccine versus placebo. The receptors shown here come from a person aged 18-65 years who received the Ad26.COV2.S COVID-19 vaccine or a placebo. The CDR3 runs from the conserved cysteine through the conserved F or W. A D gene is named only where the DNA matches it firmly. Rows may omit the clone size; those that give it use once, few, many or a size class.

J gene: TRBJ2-1
V gene: TRBV7-2
D gene: TRBD2
clone size: .
CDR3 protein: CASSLGGLAGSEQFF
CDR3 DNA: TGTGCCAGCAGCTTAGGGGGACTAGCGGGATCTGAGCAGTTCTTC

J gene: TRBJ2-2
V gene: TRBV7-2
D gene: TRBD2
clone size: .
CDR3 protein: CASSSPGGLSAGELFF
CDR3 DNA: TGTGCCAGCAGCTCCCCGGGAGGGCTGTCGGCCGGGGAGCTGTTTTTT

J gene: TRBJ2-7
V gene: TRBV7-3
D gene: .
clone size: .
CDR3 protein: CASSPQGQQGLSSYEQYF
CDR3 DNA: TGTGCCAGCAGCCCACAAGGACAACAAGGCCTAAGCTCCTACGAGCAGTACTTC

J gene: TRBJ2-1
V gene: TRBV6-5
D gene: TRBD1
clone size: .
CDR3 protein: CASASGTAYNEQFF
CDR3 DNA: TGTGCCAGCGCATCCGGGACAGCGTACAATGAGCAGTTCTTC

J gene: TRBJ2-7
V gene: TRBV28
D gene: .
clone size: .
CDR3 protein: CASSRDNSYEQYF
CDR3 DNA: TGTGCCAGCAGTCGGGACAACTCCTACGAGCAGTACTTC

J gene: TRBJ2-3
V gene: TRBV7-2
D gene: .
clone size: once
CDR3 protein: CASSLFGGSTDTQYF
CDR3 DNA: TGTGCCAGCAGCTTATTTGGCGGGAGCACAGATACGCAGTATTTT

J gene: TRBJ2-7
V gene: TRBV10-1
D gene: .
clone size: .
CDR3 protein: CASSELQAFYEQYF
CDR3 DNA: TGCGCCAGCAGTGAGTTACAGGCCTTCTACGAGCAGTACTTC

J gene: TRBJ2-1
V gene: TRBV11-1
D gene: TRBD2
clone size: .
CDR3 protein: CASSLAPSGRNEQFF
CDR3 DNA: TGTGCCAGCAGCTTAGCTCCTAGCGGGAGAAATGAGCAGTTCTTC

J gene: TRBJ1-2
V gene: TRBV27
D gene: .
clone size: .
CDR3 protein: CASSLWADYGYTF
CDR3 DNA: TGTGCCAGCAGTTTATGGGCAGACTATGGCTACACCTTC

J gene: TRBJ2-7
V gene: TRBV4-2
D gene: .
clone size: .
CDR3 protein: CASSQAVRGYEQYF
CDR3 DNA: TGTGCCAGCAGCCAAGCAGTCAGGGGCTACGAGCAGTACTTC

J gene: TRBJ1-2
V gene: TRBV5-8
D gene: TRBD1
clone size: .
CDR3 protein: CASSVGTGGNYGYTF
CDR3 DNA: TGTGCCAGCAGCGTCGGGACAGGGGGGAACTATGGCTACACCTTC

J gene: TRBJ2-7
V gene: TRBV29-1
D gene: .
clone size: .
CDR3 protein: CSVEDHRRSYEQYF
CDR3 DNA: TGCAGCGTTGAAGATCACCGCCGGTCCTACGAGCAGTACTTC

J gene: TRBJ2-7
V gene: TRBV5-1
D gene: TRBD1
clone size: .
CDR3 protein: CASSVGQGLSYEQYF
CDR3 DNA: TGCGCCAGCAGCGTAGGACAGGGGCTCTCCTACGAGCAGTACTTC

J gene: TRBJ2-5
V gene: TRBV7-8
D gene: TRBD2
clone size: .
CDR3 protein: CASSSPGGGQETQYF
CDR3 DNA: TGTGCCAGCAGCTCCCCCGGGGGGGGCCAAGAGACCCAGTACTTC

J gene: TRBJ2-1
V gene: TRBV5-4
D gene: .
clone size: .
CDR3 protein: CASSLTRMAYNEQFF
CDR3 DNA: TGTGCCAGCAGCTTGACGCGGATGGCCTACAATGAGCAGTTCTTC

J gene: TRBJ2-3
V gene: TRBV3-1/TRBV3-2
D gene: .
clone size: .
CDR3 protein: CASSWDFTDTQYF
CDR3 DNA: TGTGCCAGCAGCTGGGACTTCACAGATACGCAGTATTTT

J gene: TRBJ2-5
V gene: TRBV15
D gene: .
clone size: .
CDR3 protein: CATSRDGLGPQETQYF
CDR3 DNA: TGTGCCACCAGCAGAGATGGATTGGGTCCCCAAGAGACCCAGTACTTC

J gene: TRBJ2-2
V gene: TRBV7-3
D gene: TRBD1
clone size: .
CDR3 protein: CASSLGSGGITGELFF
CDR3 DNA: TGTGCCAGCAGCTTAGGGTCAGGGGGAATAACCGGGGAGCTGTTTTTT

J gene: TRBJ2-1
V gene: TRBV19
D gene: TRBD2
clone size: .
CDR3 protein: CASKERENEQFF
CDR3 DNA: TGTGCCAGTAAGGAGCGGGAGAATGAGCAGTTCTTC

J gene: TRBJ2-4
V gene: TRBV9
D gene: .
clone size: .
CDR3 protein: CASSVDGAKNIQYF
CDR3 DNA: TGTGCCAGCAGCGTAGACGGCGCCAAAAACATTCAGTACTTC

J gene: TRBJ2-7
V gene: TRBV24-1
D gene: TRBD1
clone size: .
CDR3 protein: CATSDAGTGDEQYF
CDR3 DNA: TGTGCCACCAGTGACGCAGGGACAGGGGACGAGCAGTACTTC

J gene: TRBJ1-3
V gene: TRBV29-1
D gene: TRBD1
clone size: .
CDR3 protein: CSVPERGTAGNTIYF
CDR3 DNA: TGCAGCGTACCTGAGAGGGGGACAGCTGGAAACACCATATATTTT

J gene: TRBJ2-1
V gene: TRBV19
D gene: .
clone size: .
CDR3 protein: CASSISGSSDEQFF
CDR3 DNA: TGTGCCAGTAGTATATCCGGGAGTTCCGATGAGCAGTTCTTC

J gene: TRBJ2-3
V gene: TRBV11-3
D gene: TRBD2
clone size: .
CDR3 protein: CASSLVLAGSTDTQYF
CDR3 DNA: TGTGCCAGCAGCTTGGTTCTAGCGGGGAGCACAGATACGCAGTATTTT

J gene: TRBJ2-2
V gene: TRBV18
D gene: TRBD2
clone size: .
CDR3 protein: CASSPPLAGGPIGELFF
CDR3 DNA: TGTGCCAGCTCACCTCCCCTAGCGGGAGGACCAATCGGGGAGCTGTTTTTT

J gene: TRBJ2-2
V gene: TRBV15
D gene: TRBD2
clone size: once
CDR3 protein: CATSIGTSGGLGTGELFF
CDR3 DNA: TGTGCCACCAGCATTGGGACTAGCGGGGGGTTAGGCACCGGGGAGCTGTTTTTT

J gene: TRBJ2-1
V gene: TRBV6-6
D gene: TRBD2
clone size: .
CDR3 protein: CASRNSGRTYNEQFF
CDR3 DNA: TGTGCCAGCAGGAATAGCGGGAGGACCTACAATGAGCAGTTCTTC

J gene: TRBJ2-1
V gene: TRBV7-9
D gene: .
clone size: .
CDR3 protein: CASSLVGRREQFF
CDR3 DNA: TGTGCCAGCAGCTTAGTCGGCAGACGAGAGCAGTTCTTC

J gene: TRBJ2-1
V gene: TRBV4-2
D gene: TRBD2
clone size: .
CDR3 protein: CASSQPSGRPLDNEQFF
CDR3 DNA: TGTGCCAGCAGCCAACCTAGCGGGAGGCCTCTAGACAATGAGCAGTTCTTC

J gene: TRBJ2-1
V gene: TRBV7-9
D gene: .
clone size: .
CDR3 protein: CASRGTNEQFF
CDR3 DNA: TGTGCCAGCCGGGGGACCAATGAGCAGTTCTTC

J gene: TRBJ1-2
V gene: TRBV29-1
D gene: TRBD1
clone size: .
CDR3 protein: CSGKQGNDGYTF
CDR3 DNA: TGCAGCGGTAAACAGGGGAACGATGGCTACACCTTC

J gene: TRBJ2-1
V gene: TRBV30
D gene: TRBD2
clone size: .
CDR3 protein: CAWSVTGLAAGKDYNEQFF
CDR3 DNA: TGTGCCTGGAGTGTTACGGGACTAGCGGCAGGGAAGGATTACAATGAGCAGTTCTTC

J gene: TRBJ2-1
V gene: TRBV9
D gene: .
clone size: .
CDR3 protein: CASSVERGQVYNEQFF
CDR3 DNA: TGTGCCAGCAGCGTAGAACGAGGGCAGGTCTACAATGAGCAGTTCTTC

J gene: TRBJ1-1
V gene: TRBV28
D gene: .
clone size: .
CDR3 protein: CASSLLEGMDRFTLGNTEAFF
CDR3 DNA: TGTGCCAGCAGTTTATTAGAAGGGATGGACAGATTCACCCTGGGGAACACTGAAGCTTTCTTT

J gene: TRBJ2-2
V gene: TRBV18
D gene: .
clone size: once
CDR3 protein: CASSPLRPAGGKTGELFF
CDR3 DNA: TGTGCCAGCTCACCACTCCGGCCAGCGGGTGGCAAAACCGGGGAGCTGTTTTTT

J gene: TRBJ2-7
V gene: TRBV19
D gene: TRBD2
clone size: .
CDR3 protein: CASSIGGGGSYEQYF
CDR3 DNA: TGTGCCAGTAGTATTGGCGGCGGGGGGTCCTACGAGCAGTACTTC

J gene: TRBJ1-1
V gene: TRBV28
D gene: .
clone size: once
CDR3 protein: CASTSGVGEAFF
CDR3 DNA: TGTGCCAGCACCTCAGGAGTGGGTGAAGCTTTCTTT

J gene: TRBJ1-2
V gene: TRBV4-2
D gene: .
clone size: once
CDR3 protein: CASSQDPGKGYTF
CDR3 DNA: TGTGCCAGCAGCCAAGATCCAGGGAAAGGCTACACCTTC

J gene: TRBJ1-2
V gene: TRBV5-1
D gene: .
clone size: .
CDR3 protein: CASSAGTSANYGYTF
CDR3 DNA: TGCGCCAGCAGCGCCGGGACGTCGGCTAACTATGGCTACACCTTC

J gene: TRBJ1-5
V gene: TRBV4-1
D gene: TRBD1
clone size: .
CDR3 protein: CASSQWDRGYQPQHF
CDR3 DNA: TGCGCCAGCAGCCAATGGGACAGGGGCTATCAGCCCCAGCATTTT

J gene: TRBJ1-1
V gene: TRBV5-1
D gene: .
clone size: .
CDR3 protein: CASSLGTVMNTEAFF
CDR3 DNA: TGCGCCAGCAGCTTGGGGACAGTGATGAACACTGAAGCTTTCTTT

J gene: TRBJ2-2
V gene: TRBV6-4
D gene: TRBD1
clone size: few
CDR3 protein: CASSDRGHTGELFF
CDR3 DNA: TGTGCCAGCAGTGACAGGGGGCACACCGGGGAGCTGTTTTTT